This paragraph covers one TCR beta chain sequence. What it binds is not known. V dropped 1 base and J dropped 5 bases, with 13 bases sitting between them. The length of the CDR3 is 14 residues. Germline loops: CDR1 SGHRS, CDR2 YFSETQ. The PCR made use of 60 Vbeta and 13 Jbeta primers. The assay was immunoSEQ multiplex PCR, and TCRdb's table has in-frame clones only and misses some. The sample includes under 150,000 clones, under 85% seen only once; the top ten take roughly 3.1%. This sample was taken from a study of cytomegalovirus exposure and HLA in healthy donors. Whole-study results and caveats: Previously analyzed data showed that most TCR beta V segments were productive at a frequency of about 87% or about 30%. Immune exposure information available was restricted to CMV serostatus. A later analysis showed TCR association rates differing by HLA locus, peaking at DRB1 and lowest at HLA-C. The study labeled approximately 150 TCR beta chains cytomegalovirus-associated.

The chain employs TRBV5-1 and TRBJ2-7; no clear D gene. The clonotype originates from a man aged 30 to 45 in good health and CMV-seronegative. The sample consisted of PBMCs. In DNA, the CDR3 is TGCGCCAGCAGCTTGAGCAGTGAGGTCGACGAGCAGTACTTC. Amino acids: CASSLSSEVDEQYF.